Each of the 25 T cell receptor beta chains below was sequenced from the same sample in a study of cytomegalovirus exposure and HLA in healthy donors. The PCR used 60 Vbeta and 13 Jbeta primers. Sequencing was performed with immunoSEQ multiplex PCR; in TCRdb, only in-frame clones are kept and a portion is missing. Of more than 150,000 clones detected, 65% to 90% appear once; the ten largest clones hold approximately 6.3%. The sample comprised PBMCs. The origin of the receptors is a man aged 35-49 years in good health and CMV-seropositive.

V usage is TRBV14 and J usage is TRBJ2-1, with 9 bases identical to TRBD2. CDR3 length: 17 residues. V was pared by 3 bases and J by 7 bases, with 13 bases of the junction left unmatched. Looked up from germline, CDR1 is SGHDN and CDR2 is FVKESK. The CDR3 DNA is TGTGCCAGCAGCCACGGACTAGTGCGGGGGGGCCGAAATGAGCAGTTCTTC. Protein product: CASSHGLVRGGRNEQFF.

The V and J genes are TRBV7-3 and TRBJ2-2; maybe TRBD1 (6 bases). The CDR3 runs to 15 residues. Trimming shortened V by 2 bases and J by 6 bases, and 13 bases separated the two germline ends. Germline V gene data show CDR1 as SGHTA and CDR2 as FQGTGA. CDR3 in amino acids: CASSLGRGFPGELFF. Written as DNA, the CDR3 is TGTGCCAGCAGCTTAGGCAGGGGATTTCCCGGGGAGCTGTTTTTT.

This clone was counted between two and nine times. The chain is built from TRBV30 and TRBJ1-4; D is undetermined. This CDR3 has 14 residues. Trimming left V 5 bases short and J 1 base short, with 11 bases between. Per germline, CDR1 GTSNPN and CDR2 SVGIG (reference sequence). The chain's CDR3 is CAWGPGGTNEKLFF. The CDR3 bases are TGTGCCTGGGGGCCGGGAGGAACTAATGAAAAACTGTTTTTT.

The chain joins TRBV7-9 to TRBJ1-1; 10 bases align to TRBD1. The CDR3 has 16 amino acids. Per germline, CDR1 SEHNR and CDR2 FQNEAQ (reference sequence). V was pared by 1 base and J by 2 bases, with 4 bases of the junction left unmatched. The CDR3 sequence is CASSLGRTGGNTEAFF. The DNA of the CDR3 is TGTGCCAGCAGCTTAGGTCGGACAGGGGGTAACACTGAAGCTTTCTTT. The variable domain in full, completed from reference TRBV7-9 and TRBJ1-1, reads DTGVSQNPRHKITKRGQNVTFRCDPISEHNRLYWYRQTLGQGPEFLTYFQNEAQLEKSRLLSDRFSAERPKGSFSTLEIQRTEQGDSAMYLCASSLGRTGGNTEAFFGQGTRLTVV.

The gene calls are TRBV5-6 and TRBJ1-1, with 8 bases matching TRBD1. The CDR3 covers 15 residues. Germline CDR1 is SGHDT and CDR2 is YYEEEE. V shed 4 bases, J shed 7 bases, and the junction held 12 bases outside the gene matches. This chain's CDR3 is CASSRGQGPLGEAFF. The CDR3 DNA reads TGTGCCAGCAGCCGAGGACAGGGACCCCTCGGTGAAGCTTTCTTT.

The chain uses TRBV30 and TRBJ1-1; perhaps TRBD1 as D (5 bases). The germline V and J ends were trimmed by 5 bases and 1 base, with 8 bases remaining between them. Germline lookup yields CDR1 GTSNPN and CDR2 SVGIG (reference sequence). CDR3 length equals 12 residues. The CDR3 here is CAWSTENTEAFF. CDR3 in DNA: TGTGCCTGGTCGACAGAGAACACTGAAGCTTTCTTT.

This clone was seen just once. As DNA, the CDR3 is TGCGCCAGCAGCTCGCCCGGGGCGGGGCCAGAAAAACTGTTTTTT. Translating gives CASSSPGAGPEKLFF. The rearrangement uses TRBV5-1 and TRBJ1-4; a weak D match, TRBD1 (5 bases). Trimming removed 3 bases at V and 8 bases at J, with 17 bases between. There are 15 residues in the CDR3. In germline, CDR1 is SGHRS, CDR2 YFSETQ.

This clone turned up a few times. This chain connects TRBV7-9 to TRBJ1-4; 9 bases are a match to TRBD1. J gave up 4 bases and V 4 bases, and 4 bases lay outside the gene matches. The CDR3 runs to 15 residues. Germline CDR1 SEHNR, CDR2 FQNEAQ (reference sequence). In DNA form, the CDR3 reads TGTGCCAGCAGCTCCGGGACAGGGCATAATGAAAAACTGTTTTTT. As protein: CASSSGTGHNEKLFF.

This clone showed up just a few times. The chain joins TRBV5-4 to TRBJ2-6; tentatively, D is TRBD1 (5 bases). Germline loops: CDR1 SGHNT, CDR2 YYREEE (reference sequence). V lost 0 bases, J lost 0 bases, and 10 bases lay in between. CDR3 length: 17 amino acids. The CDR3 nucleotides read TGTGCCAGCAGCTTGGGAACTACAGGCTCTGGGGCCAACGTCCTGACTTTC. Its translation is CASSLGTTGSGANVLTF.

The chain carries TRBV27 and TRBJ2-6, with D maybe TRBD1 (6 bases). The CDR3 consists of 17 residues. Germline V gene data show CDR1 as MNHEY and CDR2 as SMNVEV (reference sequence). Between the trimmed V and J ends, which lost 6 bases and 3 bases, there was a span of 18 bases. The CDR3 nucleotides read TGTGCCAGCAGCCTGCTGGGCAGGGGTTTTGGGGCCAACGTCCTGACTTTC. This codes for CASSLLGRGFGANVLTF.

The rearrangement uses TRBV30 and TRBJ2-7; a possible D gene is TRBD1 (5 bases). The germline V and J ends were trimmed by 5 bases and 7 bases, with 24 bases remaining between them. The length of the CDR3 is 15 residues. The germline V gene encodes CDR1 GTSNPN and CDR2 SVGIG (reference sequence). The CDR3 sequence: CAWVDFGRGFGEQYF. The CDR3 coding sequence is TGTGCCTGGGTTGATTTTGGTAGGGGATTTGGTGAGCAGTACTTC.

This clone appeared a few times. The chain combines TRBV5-8 with TRBJ1-6, with D hard to call. V shed 3 bases and J shed 4 bases, with 8 bases lying between them. CDR3 size: 14 residues. Germline values: CDR1 SGHTS, CDR2 YDEGEE. CDR3 sequence reads: CASSSSSYNSPLHF. CDR3 DNA sequence: TGTGCCAGCAGCTCGTCTAGTTATAATTCACCCCTCCACTTT.

The chain couples TRBV27 to TRBJ2-1; 9 nucleotides agree with TRBD1. Germline V lookup: CDR1 MNHEY, CDR2 SMNVEV (reference sequence). The CDR3 runs 14 residues. After removal of 6 bases from V and 5 bases from J, the junction contained 5 bases not matched to a gene. CDR3 residues: CASRRQGDDNEQFF. In DNA, the CDR3 is TGTGCCAGCAGGAGACAGGGGGACGACAATGAGCAGTTCTTC.

This clone was observed a few times. Compared with germline, one end of the junction differs, possibly owing to a read error. The chain carries TRBV5-1 and TRBJ2-3, with a weak D call TRBD1 (6 bases). Germline CDR1 SGHRS, CDR2 YFSETQ. CDR3 length equals 16 residues. The CDR3 region is CASNLDSLGATDTQYF. CDR3 DNA: TGCGCCAGCAACTTGGACAGCCTTGGCGCCACAGATACGCAGTATTTT.

V is TRBV12-5 and J is TRBJ1-2; 12 nucleotides line up with TRBD1. There are 14 residues in the CDR3. Losses at the gene ends were 6 bases for V and 8 bases for J; bases not matched to a gene: 7. Germline CDR1 and CDR2: LGHNT and FRNRAP. The DNA for the CDR3 is TGTGCTAGTGGAACGGGACAGGGGGCATCCGGCTACACCTTC. Protein product: CASGTGQGASGYTF.

The chain employs TRBV4-3 and TRBJ1-1, with unresolved D. With 1 base removed from V and 6 bases from J, the gap between germline ends came to 18 bases. Germline CDR1 LGHNA, CDR2 YSLEER. The CDR3 spans 16 residues. In DNA, the CDR3 is TGCGCCAGCAGCCAAGGGCACGGAGTATTCCTATCTGAAGCTTTCTTT. Its translation is CASSQGHGVFLSEAFF.

The chain combines TRBV7-2 with TRBJ2-1; D is perhaps TRBD2 (6 bases). Looked up from germline, CDR1 is SGHTA and CDR2 is FQGNSA. The V end was cut by 3 bases, the J end by 2 bases, with 8 bases between. This CDR3 spans 14 amino acids. The CDR3 DNA reads as TGTGCCAGCAGCTTTTGGGGGGCCTACAATGAGCAGTTCTTC. As protein: CASSFWGAYNEQFF.

The chain carries TRBV27 and TRBJ1-2; TRBD1 is a possible D gene (5 bases). V gave up 3 bases and J gave up 6 bases, with 11 bases separating them. The CDR3 is made up of 13 amino acids. In germline, CDR1 is MNHEY, CDR2 SMNVEV (reference sequence). CDR3 bases: TGTGCCAGCAGTTTCGGGGGAGCGAATGGCTACACCTTC. Residues: CASSFGGANGYTF.

This clone turned up a few times. The genes are TRBV11-2 and TRBJ1-2; D possibly corresponds to TRBD1 (5 bases). The length of the CDR3 is 15 residues. The ends were cut back, 1 base at V and 9 bases at J, with 18 bases in the middle. Per germline, CDR1 SGHAT and CDR2 FQNNGV. The CDR3 DNA follows: TGTGCCAGCAGCTTAGCCGCCGGGGGAGGGAGGAGCTACACCTTC. Protein product: CASSLAAGGGRSYTF. Complete variable domain (other parts from reference TRBV11-2 and TRBJ1-2): EAGVAQSPRYKIIEKRQSVAFWCNPISGHATLYWYQQILGQGPKLLIQFQNNGVVDDSQLPKDRFSAERLKGVDSTLKIQPAKLEDSAVYLCASSLAAGGGRSYTFGSGTRLTVV.

The gene calls are TRBV7-9 and TRBJ2-5; possible D gene TRBD1, 6 bases. The germline V and J ends were trimmed by 0 bases and 2 bases, with 7 bases remaining between them. Germline V gene lookup returns CDR1 SEHNR and CDR2 FQNEAQ (reference sequence). This CDR3 is built from 14 residues. Here the CDR3 reads CASSLAGGQETQYF. The CDR3 region has the DNA TGTGCCAGCAGCTTAGCAGGGGGTCAAGAGACCCAGTACTTC. The full variable domain, rest sourced from reference TRBV7-9 and TRBJ2-5, is DTGVSQNPRHKITKRGQNVTFRCDPISEHNRLYWYRQTLGQGPEFLTYFQNEAQLEKSRLLSDRFSAERPKGSFSTLEIQRTEQGDSAMYLCASSLAGGQETQYFGPGTRLLVL.

A single count supports this clone. The V and J genes are TRBV5-1 and TRBJ1-3; possible D gene TRBD1, 5 bases. Germline-derived CDR1 and CDR2 are SGHRS and YFSETQ. V gave up 0 bases and J gave up 3 bases, with 10 bases separating them. This CDR3 spans 15 amino acids. In DNA, the CDR3 is TGCGCCAGCAGCTTGGTGCCAGGGAATGGAAACACCATATATTTT. Encoded protein: CASSLVPGNGNTIYF.

The chain employs TRBV5-1 and TRBJ2-3, with 11 bases lining up with TRBD1. V shed 4 bases, J shed 6 bases, and the junction held 10 bases outside the gene matches. Germline V gives CDR1 SGHRS, CDR2 YFSETQ. This CDR3 comprises 16 residues. Here the CDR3 reads CASSPRGTGGVDTQYF. The CDR3 DNA sequence: TGCGCCAGCAGCCCCCGTGGGACAGGGGGGGTGGATACGCAGTATTTT.

The chain carries TRBV4-3 and TRBJ1-3, with TRBD1 identical over 7 bases. Germline V gene sequence: CDR1 LGHNA, CDR2 YSLEER. Trimming removed 5 bases from V and 1 base from J; junction bases left unmatched: 8. This CDR3 comprises 16 residues. Here the CDR3 reads CASSLTGTVSGNTIYF. Written as DNA, the CDR3 is TGCGCCAGCAGCTTAACCGGGACAGTTTCTGGAAACACCATATATTTT.

The chain combines TRBV5-1 with TRBJ2-1; 7 bases agree with TRBD1. This CDR3 spans 17 amino acids. Germline lookup yields CDR1 SGHRS and CDR2 YFSETQ. Trimming removed 0 bases from V and 5 bases from J; junction bases left unmatched: 11. The CDR3 is CASSLVTRGTANNEQFF. CDR3 coding DNA: TGCGCCAGCAGCTTGGTAACCCGTGGGACAGCGAACAATGAGCAGTTCTTC.

V usage is TRBV5-4 and J usage is TRBJ2-7; 9 nucleotides line up with TRBD2. The CDR3 has 15 amino acids. CDR1 SGHNT and CDR2 YYREEE come from the germline V gene (reference sequence). The V segment lost 3 bases and the J segment 4 bases; nucleotides outside the gene matches: 8. DNA of the CDR3: TGTGCCAGCAGCTCACCCGGGACTAGCCAGTACGAGCAGTACTTC. This translates into CASSSPGTSQYEQYF.